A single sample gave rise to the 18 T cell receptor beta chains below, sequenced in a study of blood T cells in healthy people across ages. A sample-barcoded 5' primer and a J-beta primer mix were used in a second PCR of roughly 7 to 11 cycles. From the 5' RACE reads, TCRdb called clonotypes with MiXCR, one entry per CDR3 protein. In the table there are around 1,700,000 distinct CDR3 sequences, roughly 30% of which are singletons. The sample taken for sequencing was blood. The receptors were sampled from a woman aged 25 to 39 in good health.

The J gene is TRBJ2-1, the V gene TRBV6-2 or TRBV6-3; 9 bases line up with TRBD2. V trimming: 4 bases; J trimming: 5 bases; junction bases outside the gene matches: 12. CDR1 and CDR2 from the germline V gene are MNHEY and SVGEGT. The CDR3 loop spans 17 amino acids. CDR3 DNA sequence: TGTGCCAGCAGTTTATTCTCCCCAGCGGGAGGAAACAATGAGCAGTTCTTC. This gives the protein CASSLFSPAGGNNEQFF.

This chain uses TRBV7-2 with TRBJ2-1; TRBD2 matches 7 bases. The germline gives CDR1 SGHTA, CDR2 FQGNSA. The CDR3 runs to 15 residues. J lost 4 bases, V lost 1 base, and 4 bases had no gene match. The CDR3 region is CASSLGGSRYNEQFF. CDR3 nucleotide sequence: TGTGCCAGCAGCTTAGGCGGGAGCAGGTACAATGAGCAGTTCTTC.

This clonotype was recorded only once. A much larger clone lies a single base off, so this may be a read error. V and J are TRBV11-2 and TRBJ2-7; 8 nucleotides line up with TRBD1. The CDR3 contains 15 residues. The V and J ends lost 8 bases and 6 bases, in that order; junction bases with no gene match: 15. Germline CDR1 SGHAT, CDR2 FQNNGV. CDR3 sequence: CASGLSRGPSGEQYF. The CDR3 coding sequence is TGTGCCAGCGGCCTCTCCAGGGGGCCTAGTGGCGAGCAGTACTTC.

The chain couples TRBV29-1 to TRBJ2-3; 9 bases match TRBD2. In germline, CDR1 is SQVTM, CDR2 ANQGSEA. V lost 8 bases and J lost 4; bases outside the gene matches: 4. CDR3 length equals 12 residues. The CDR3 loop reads CSYRLAADTQYF. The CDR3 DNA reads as TGCAGCTACCGACTAGCGGCAGATACGCAGTATTTT.

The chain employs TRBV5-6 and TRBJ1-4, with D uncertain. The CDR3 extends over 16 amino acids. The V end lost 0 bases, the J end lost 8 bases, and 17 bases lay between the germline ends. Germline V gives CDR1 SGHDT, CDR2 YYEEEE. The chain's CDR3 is CASSLALGAGIEKLFF. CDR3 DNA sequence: TGTGCCAGCAGCTTGGCGCTGGGCGCTGGTATAGAAAAACTGTTTTTT.

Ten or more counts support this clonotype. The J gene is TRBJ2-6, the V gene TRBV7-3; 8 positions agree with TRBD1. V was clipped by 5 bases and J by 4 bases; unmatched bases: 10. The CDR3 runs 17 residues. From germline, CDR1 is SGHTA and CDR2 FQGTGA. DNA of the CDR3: TGTGCCAGCAGCACAGTGACAGGGGCCCCAGGGGCCAACGTCCTGACTTTC. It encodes CASSTVTGAPGANVLTF.

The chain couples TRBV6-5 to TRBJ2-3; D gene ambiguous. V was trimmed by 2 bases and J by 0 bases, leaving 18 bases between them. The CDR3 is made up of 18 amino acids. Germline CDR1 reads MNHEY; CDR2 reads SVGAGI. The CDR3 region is CASSYDPRRSTSTDTQYF. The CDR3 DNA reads TGTGCCAGCAGTTACGACCCGAGGCGGAGCACAAGCACAGATACGCAGTATTTT.

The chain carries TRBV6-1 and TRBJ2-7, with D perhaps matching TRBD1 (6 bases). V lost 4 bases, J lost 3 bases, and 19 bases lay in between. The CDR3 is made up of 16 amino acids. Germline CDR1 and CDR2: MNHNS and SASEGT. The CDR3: CASSAPDSPTFYEQYF. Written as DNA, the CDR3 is TGTGCCAGCAGTGCGCCGGACAGCCCTACATTCTACGAGCAGTACTTC.

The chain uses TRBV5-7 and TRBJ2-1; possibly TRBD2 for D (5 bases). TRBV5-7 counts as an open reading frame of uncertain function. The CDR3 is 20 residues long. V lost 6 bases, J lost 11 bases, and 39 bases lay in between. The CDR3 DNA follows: TGTGCCAGCATTGGGCCCGCTCGCTCAAACCATGAGGGCGCTAAAGTAAAGCAGTTCTTC. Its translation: CASIGPARSNHEGAKVKQFF.

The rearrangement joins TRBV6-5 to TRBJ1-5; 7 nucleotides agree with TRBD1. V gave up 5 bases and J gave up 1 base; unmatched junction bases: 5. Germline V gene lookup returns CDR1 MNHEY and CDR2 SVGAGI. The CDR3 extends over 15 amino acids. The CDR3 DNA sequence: TGTGCCAGCAGTGCGGACAGGACAAGCAATCAGCCCCAGCATTTT. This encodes CASSADRTSNQPQHF.

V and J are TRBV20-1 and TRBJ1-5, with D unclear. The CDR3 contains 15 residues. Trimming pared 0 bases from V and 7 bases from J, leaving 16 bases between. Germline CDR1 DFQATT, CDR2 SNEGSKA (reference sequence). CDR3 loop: CSARDRGLVGQPQHF. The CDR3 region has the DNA TGCAGTGCTAGAGATAGAGGACTGGTCGGGCAGCCCCAGCATTTT.

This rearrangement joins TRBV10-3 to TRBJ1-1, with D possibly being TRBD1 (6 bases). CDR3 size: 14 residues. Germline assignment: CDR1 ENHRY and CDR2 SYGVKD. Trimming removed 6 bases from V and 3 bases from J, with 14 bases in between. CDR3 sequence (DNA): TGTGCCATCAGCGAGCTAGAGGGGGACACTGAAGCTTTCTTT. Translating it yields CAISELEGDTEAFF.

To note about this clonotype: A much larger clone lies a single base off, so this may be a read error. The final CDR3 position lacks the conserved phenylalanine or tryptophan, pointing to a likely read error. Here the CDR3 reads CSARVQTSGTDTQYL. The CDR3 DNA reads TGCAGTGCTAGAGTTCAGACTAGCGGTACAGATACGCAGTATCTT. The chain joins TRBV20-1 to TRBJ2-3; TRBD2 matches at 9 bases. Looked up from germline, CDR1 is DFQATT and CDR2 is SNEGSKA (reference sequence). The junction had 5 bases not matched to a gene; V was cut back by 1 base and J by 3 bases. The CDR3 sequence is 15 residues long.

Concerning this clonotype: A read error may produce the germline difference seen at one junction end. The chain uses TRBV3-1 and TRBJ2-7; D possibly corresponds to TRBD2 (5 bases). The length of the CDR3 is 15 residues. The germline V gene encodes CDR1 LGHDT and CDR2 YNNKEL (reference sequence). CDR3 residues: CASNQFLGAAYEQYF. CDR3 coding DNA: TGTGCCAGCAACCAATTTCTGGGAGCAGCCTACGAACAGTACTTC.

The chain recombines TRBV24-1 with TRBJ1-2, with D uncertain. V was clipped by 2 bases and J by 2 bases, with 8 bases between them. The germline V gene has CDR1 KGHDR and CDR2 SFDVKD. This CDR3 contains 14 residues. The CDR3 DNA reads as TGTGCCACCAGTGATTCTTGGATAAACTATGGCTACACCTTC. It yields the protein CATSDSWINYGYTF.

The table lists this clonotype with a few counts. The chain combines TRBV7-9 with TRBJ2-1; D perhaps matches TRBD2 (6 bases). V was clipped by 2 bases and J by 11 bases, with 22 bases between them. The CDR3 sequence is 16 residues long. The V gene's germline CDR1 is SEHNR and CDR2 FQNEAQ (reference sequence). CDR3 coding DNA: TGTGCCAGCAGCTTAAAGGAGGGCCGGAATAGGGATAAGCAGTTCTTC. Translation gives CASSLKEGRNRDKQFF.

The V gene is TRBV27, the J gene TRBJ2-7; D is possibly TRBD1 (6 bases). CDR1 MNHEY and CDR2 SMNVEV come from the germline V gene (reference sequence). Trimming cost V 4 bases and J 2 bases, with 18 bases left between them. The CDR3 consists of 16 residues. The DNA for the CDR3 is TGTGCCAGCAGTTCGGTAGGGGGTGTTCCCGCCTACGAGCAGTACTTC. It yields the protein CASSSVGGVPAYEQYF.

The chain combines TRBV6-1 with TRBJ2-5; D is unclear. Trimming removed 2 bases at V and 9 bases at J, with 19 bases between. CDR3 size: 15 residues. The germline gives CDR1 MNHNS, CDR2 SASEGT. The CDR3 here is CASSENFLAGEAQYF. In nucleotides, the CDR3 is TGTGCCAGCAGTGAAAACTTCCTGGCAGGCGAGGCCCAGTACTTC.